This paragraph reports one T cell receptor (beta chain). Its antigen is undetermined. This sample was taken from a study of Ad26.COV2.S vaccination and SARS-CoV-2 variants. Study results and limitations: The placebo group had lower spike-specific TCR breadth than the vaccine recipients did.

This table comes from immunoSEQ multiplex PCR, and its TCRdb copy is limited to in-frame clones, with some not included. The table has 300,000 to 450,000 clones, roughly 81% seen once. Treatment denoted: roughly 20 received Ad26.COV2.S at low or high dose, single or two shots; roughly 5 received placebo; per-sample allocation not given. Vaccine and placebo recipients were sampled on day 63 after the first injection. This material consisted of peripheral blood, taken in a trial of Ad26.COV2.S vaccine versus placebo. The source is a person between 18 and 65 years old who received the Ad26.COV2.S COVID-19 vaccine or a placebo.

The CDR3 loop is CSAPLQGHTDTQYF. The CDR3 bases are TGCAGCGCGCCCTTACAGGGCCACACAGATACGCAGTATTTT. The chain uses TRBV29-1 and TRBJ2-3, with D maybe TRBD1 (6 bases). CDR1 is SQVTM, CDR2 ANQGSEA, per germline. The CDR3 has 14 residues. Trimming shortened V by 7 bases and J by 2 bases, and 16 bases separated the two germline ends.